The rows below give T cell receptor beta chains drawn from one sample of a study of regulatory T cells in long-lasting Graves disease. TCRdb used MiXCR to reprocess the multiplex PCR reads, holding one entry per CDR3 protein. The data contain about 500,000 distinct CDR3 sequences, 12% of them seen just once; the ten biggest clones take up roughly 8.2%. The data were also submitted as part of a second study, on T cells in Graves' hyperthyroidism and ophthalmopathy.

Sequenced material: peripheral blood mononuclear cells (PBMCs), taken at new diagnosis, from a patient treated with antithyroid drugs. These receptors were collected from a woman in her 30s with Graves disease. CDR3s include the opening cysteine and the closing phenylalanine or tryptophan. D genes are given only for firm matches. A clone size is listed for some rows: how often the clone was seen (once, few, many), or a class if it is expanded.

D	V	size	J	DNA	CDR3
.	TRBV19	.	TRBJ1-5	TGTGCCAGTAGTACTCTCAGGGAGGTTCAGCCCCAGCATTTT	CASSTLREVQPQHF
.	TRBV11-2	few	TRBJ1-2	TGTGCCAGCAGCTCCCTGACCTTTACAACTAACTATGGCTACACCTTC	CASSSLTFTTNYGYTF
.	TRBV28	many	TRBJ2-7	TGTGCCAGCAGTTCCCGTGGACAGTCCTACGAGCAGTACTTC	CASSSRGQSYEQYF
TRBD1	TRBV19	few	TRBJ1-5	TGTGCTAGTACACAGGGGGCCTTGAGCAATCAGCCCCAGCATTTT	CASTQGALSNQPQHF
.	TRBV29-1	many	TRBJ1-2	TGCAGCGTGAATCCCTTAGAGTATGGCTACACCTTC	CSVNPLEYGYTF
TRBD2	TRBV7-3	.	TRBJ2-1	TGTGCCAGCAGCCAGACCGGACTAGCGGATGACCTTGTAGGGTATGAGCAGTTCTTC	CASSQTGLADDLVGYEQFF
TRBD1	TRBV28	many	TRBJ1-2	TGTGCCAGCAGCCCGGGACAGACCCTCTATGGCTACACCTTC	CASSPGQTLYGYTF
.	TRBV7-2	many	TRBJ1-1	TGTGCCAGCAGCTTATTTGGGGTCGGGAACACTGAAGCTTTCTTT	CASSLFGVGNTEAFF
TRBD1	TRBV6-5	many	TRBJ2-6	TGTGCCAGCAGTTACTCGCTAGGACAGGGGTCAATTCCTGGGGCCAACGTCCTGACTTTC	CASSYSLGQGSIPGANVLTF
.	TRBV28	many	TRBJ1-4	TGTGCCAGCAGTTTGGCAGGATTTAATGAAAAACTGTTTTTT	CASSLAGFNEKLFF
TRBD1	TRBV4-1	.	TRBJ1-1	TGCGCCAGCAGCCCATTCGGACAGGGGAACACTGAAGCTTTCTTT	CASSPFGQGNTEAFF
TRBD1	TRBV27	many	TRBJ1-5	TGTGCCAGCAGTCCCACGGGGGACAGAATCGTCGATCAGCCCCAGCATTTT	CASSPTGDRIVDQPQHF
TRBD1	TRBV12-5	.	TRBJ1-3	TGTGCTAGTGGCCCTTGGGACAGGATCATCTCTGGAAACACCATATATTTT	CASGPWDRIISGNTIYF
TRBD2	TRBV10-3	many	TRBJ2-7	TGTGCCATCAGTCCAGGACTAGCCGAAGGGCAGTACTTC	CAISPGLAEGQYF
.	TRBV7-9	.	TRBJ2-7	TGTGCCAGCAGCCGAGACCCGAGGTACGAGCAGTACTTC	CASSRDPRYEQYF
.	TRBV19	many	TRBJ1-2	TGTGCCAGTAGCGAAGAGGGGATTTATGGCTACACCTTC	CASSEEGIYGYTF
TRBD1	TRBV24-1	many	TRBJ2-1	TGTGCCACCAGTGGGACAGGGGGCGAGGATGAGCAGTTCTTC	CATSGTGGEDEQFF
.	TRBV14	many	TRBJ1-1	TGTGCCAGCAGCCGCCTCGGGAGGGAGGACACTGAAGCTTTCTTT	CASSRLGREDTEAFF
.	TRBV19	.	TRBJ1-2	TGTGCCAGTAGTATAGATCTTCCGAGACGCCACTATGGCTACACCTTC	CASSIDLPRRHYGYTF
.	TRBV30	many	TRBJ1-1	TGTGCCTGGAGTCGGCAGGGCGAAGCTTTCTTT	CAWSRQGEAFF
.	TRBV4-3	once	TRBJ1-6	TGCGCCAGCAGCCAAGTTCGGGCGAGTAGCTCACCCCTCCACTTT	CASSQVRASSSPLHF
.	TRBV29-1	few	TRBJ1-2	TGCAGCGTTGGCCCCACAGGGACCGGCTACACCTTC	CSVGPTGTGYTF
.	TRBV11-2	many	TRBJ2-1	TGTGCCAGCAGCTCGACTCGGGCAGGGACCCATGAGCAGTTCTTC	CASSSTRAGTHEQFF
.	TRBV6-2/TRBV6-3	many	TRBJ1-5	TGTGCCAGCAGCGAAACAGGGAATCAGCCCCAGCATTTT	CASSETGNQPQHF
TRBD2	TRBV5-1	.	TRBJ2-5	TGCGCCAGCAGCTTGGTTCCGGGAGGGCCTTATCAAGAGACCCAGTACTTC	CASSLVPGGPYQETQYF
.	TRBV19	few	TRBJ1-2	TGTGCCAGTAGTATACAGGGTTCCAACTATGGCTACACCTTC	CASSIQGSNYGYTF